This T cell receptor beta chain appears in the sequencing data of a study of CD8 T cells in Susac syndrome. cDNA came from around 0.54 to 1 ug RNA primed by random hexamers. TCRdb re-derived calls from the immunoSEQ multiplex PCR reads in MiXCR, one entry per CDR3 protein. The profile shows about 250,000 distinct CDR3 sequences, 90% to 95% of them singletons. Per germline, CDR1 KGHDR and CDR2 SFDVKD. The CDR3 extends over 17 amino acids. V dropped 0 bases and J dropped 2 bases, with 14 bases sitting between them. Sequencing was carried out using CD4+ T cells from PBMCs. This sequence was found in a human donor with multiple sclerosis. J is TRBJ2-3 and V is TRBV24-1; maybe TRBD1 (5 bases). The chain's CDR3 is CATSDLGKSGATDTQYF. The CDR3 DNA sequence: TGTGCCACCAGTGATTTGGGAAAGAGTGGGGCCACAGATACGCAGTATTTT.